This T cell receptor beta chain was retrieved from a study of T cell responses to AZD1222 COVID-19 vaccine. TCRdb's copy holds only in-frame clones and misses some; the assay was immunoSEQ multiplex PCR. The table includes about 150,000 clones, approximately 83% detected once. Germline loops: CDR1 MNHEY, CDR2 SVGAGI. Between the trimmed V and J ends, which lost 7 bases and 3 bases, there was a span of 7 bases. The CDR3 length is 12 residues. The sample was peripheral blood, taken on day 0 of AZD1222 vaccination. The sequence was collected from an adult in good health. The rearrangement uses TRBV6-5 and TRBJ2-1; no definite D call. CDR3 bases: TGTGCCAGCAAGGACGGCTACAATGAGCAGTTCTTC. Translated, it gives CASKDGYNEQFF.